This TCR beta chain is from a study of T cell repertoires in cytomegalovirus infection (dated by TCRdb to 2018 to 2020). About the investigation overall: Donor HLA type was relevant to the analysis, because carriage of CMV infection together with the matching HLA type was indicated by public TCR beta signatures. The investigation overall reported the following: In both this cohort and an independent roughly 350-donor cohort, the cumulative frequency of public TCR beta family members distinguished carriers of CMV infection plus the relevant HLA type. The ex vivo response was dominated by HLA-C-restricted CMV-specific TCR beta clonotypes, which also provided the single most frequent clonotype in two of eight donors.

The junction carries 16 bases between V and J, which are trimmed by 4 bases and 13 bases respectively. Counted from cysteine to phenylalanine, this CDR3 has 13 amino acids. Only the CDR3 DNA is retained, 39 bases long and in frame from the first base. Instrument on record: Illumina HiSeq 1500. TCRdb passed the public sequencing reads through fastp at Q25 and MiXCR, retaining productive beta sequences. Rows with a matching CDR3 protein are joined into one entry that keeps the most common DNA and genes. The sample table lists fewer than 300,000 distinct CDR3 sequences, about 26% of them with a count of one. The ten biggest clones cover approximately 15% of the sample. The sample holds many counts of this clonotype. What antigen it recognizes has not been identified. The sample holds no much larger clone one base away, and base qualities are not on file.

The sequence derives from a human donor in good health (CMV status not recorded). Some clones in this sample may be carry-over from other donors' samples. The chain uses TRBV12-3 or TRBV12-4 and TRBJ1-4, with a weak D call of TRBD1 (6 bases match). Material for sequencing was PBMCs. DNA sequence: TGTGCCAGCAGTTCTACACCGGGACACACACTGTTTTTT. Its protein product is CASSSTPGHTLFF.